One sample yielded the 20 T cell receptor beta chains listed below, sequenced in a study of T cell responses to AZD1222 COVID-19 vaccine. Profiling relied on immunoSEQ multiplex PCR, and the TCRdb table lists in-frame clones only, not all of them. The table has about 150,000 clones, roughly 90% seen once; the top ten hold around 3%. The sample in question was peripheral blood, obtained on day 0 of AZD1222 vaccination. The receptors were gathered from an adult in good health.

The chain employs TRBV19 and TRBJ1-1; 7 bases map to TRBD1. This CDR3 is built from 14 residues. Germline trimming cut 6 bases from V and 2 bases from J; bases unmatched to any gene: 6. Germline V gene sequence: CDR1 LNHDA, CDR2 SQIVND (reference sequence). CDR3 nucleotide sequence: TGTGCCAGTAGCCTGACAGGGTCTAACACTGAAGCTTTCTTT. It specifies CASSLTGSNTEAFF.

This clone was detected once. This rearrangement joins TRBV5-6 to TRBJ2-1; tentative D call: TRBD2 (5 bases). The CDR3 spans 15 residues. V lost 0 bases, J lost 0 bases, and 7 bases lay in between. Germline lookup yields CDR1 SGHDT and CDR2 YYEEEE. The CDR3 DNA sequence: TGTGCCAGCAGCTTGGAACGGGGCTCCTACAATGAGCAGTTCTTC. Amino acids: CASSLERGSYNEQFF.

This clone was found once. This chain connects TRBV7-8 to TRBJ1-1; no clear D. The CDR3 loop spans 13 amino acids. V was cut by 1 base and J by 4 bases, with 7 bases left in between. Germline CDR1 SGHVS, CDR2 FQNEAQ. CDR3 nucleotide sequence: TGTGCCAGCAGCTTAGAACAGCTCACTGAAGCTTTCTTT. Protein: CASSLEQLTEAFF.

The CDR3 nucleotides are TGTGCCAGCAGTGCGGAGGTCTACGAGCAGTACTTC. Translation gives CASSAEVYEQYF. V is TRBV2 and J is TRBJ2-7; tentative D call: TRBD2 (5 bases). Germline assignment: CDR1 SNHLY and CDR2 FYNNEI. Trimming took 4 bases from V and 3 from J, leaving 7 bases between them. The CDR3 is 12 residues long. Variable domain in full (rest from reference TRBV2 and TRBJ2-7): EPEVTQTPSHQVTQMGQEVILRCVPISNHLYFYWYRQILGQKVEFLVSFYNNEISEKSEIFDDQFSVERPDGSNFTLKIRSTKLEDSAMYFCASSAEVYEQYFGPGTRLTVT.

The J gene is TRBJ2-7, the V gene TRBV7-2; possible D gene TRBD1, 6 bases. CDR1 and CDR2 from the germline V gene are SGHTA and FQGNSA. V dropped 7 bases and J dropped 0 bases, with 10 bases sitting between them. The CDR3 covers 13 residues. The chain's CDR3 is CASKGGHSYEQYF. The CDR3 DNA is TGTGCCAGCAAAGGGGGACACTCCTACGAGCAGTACTTC. Full variable domain (missing parts from reference TRBV7-2 and TRBJ2-7): GAGVSQSPSNKVTEKGKDVELRCDPISGHTALYWYRQSLGQGLEFLIYFQGNSAPDKSGLPSDRFSAERTGGSVSTLTIQRTQQEDSAVYLCASKGGHSYEQYFGPGTRLTVT.

This chain joins TRBV2 and TRBJ1-2; TRBD1 agrees at 7 bases. The V gene end was trimmed by 3 bases and the J gene end by 4 bases; junction bases not matched to a gene: 5. CDR1 and CDR2 from the germline V gene are SNHLY and FYNNEI. The CDR3 length is 14 residues. CDR3 nucleotide sequence: TGTGCCAGCAGTGATCGACAGGGTTCCTATGGCTACACCTTC. It yields the protein CASSDRQGSYGYTF.

The chain recombines TRBV6-5 with TRBJ2-5; D may be TRBD1 or TRBD2 (5 bases each). With 9 bases removed from V and 5 bases from J, the gap between germline ends came to 19 bases. CDR3 length: 14 amino acids. In germline, CDR1 is MNHEY, CDR2 SVGAGI. The DNA of the CDR3 is TGTGCCAGTATTTCGTCCAGGGAGAGGGAGACCCAGTACTTC. Protein sequence: CASISSRERETQYF.

The rearrangement joins TRBV11-3 to TRBJ2-1, with D hard to call. The V gene's germline CDR1 is SGHNT and CDR2 YENEEA. The V end was cut by 5 bases, the J end by 8 bases, with 16 bases between. This CDR3 has 14 amino acids. CDR3 sequence: CASSPRFGVDEQFF. The CDR3 coding sequence is TGTGCCAGCAGCCCGCGGTTCGGAGTGGATGAGCAGTTCTTC.

The chain carries TRBV11-2 and TRBJ2-1, with 8 bases fitting TRBD1. CDR1 SGHAT and CDR2 FQNNGV come from the germline V gene. V lost 3 bases and J lost 9; bases outside the gene matches: 7. The CDR3 has 14 amino acids. CDR3 bases: TGTGCCAGCAGCTTCTCGGGACAGGTCAGTGAGCAGTTCTTC. It codes for CASSFSGQVSEQFF.

The V gene is TRBV7-2, the J gene TRBJ1-3; D is ambiguous. Germline CDR1 SGHTA, CDR2 FQGNSA. This CDR3 comprises 12 residues. V shed 5 bases and J shed 9 bases, with 11 bases lying between them. The CDR3 sequence is CASSLASGTIYF. For the CDR3, the DNA is TGTGCCAGCAGCCTCGCTTCTGGCACCATATATTTT.

The gene calls are TRBV19 and TRBJ2-2; D gene uncertain. V was cut by 3 bases and J by 5 bases, with 13 bases left in between. The CDR3 has 15 residues. Germline CDR1 is LNHDA and CDR2 is SQIVND (reference sequence). The CDR3 region is CASSISLHNTGELFF. The CDR3 DNA reads as TGTGCCAGTAGTATCTCCCTTCATAATACCGGGGAGCTGTTTTTT.

The chain combines TRBV5-4 with TRBJ2-7; 7 bases line up with TRBD2. Germline CDR1 reads SGHNT; CDR2 reads YYREEE (reference sequence). The length of the CDR3 is 14 residues. V was clipped by 3 bases and J by 0 bases; unmatched bases: 3. The CDR3 coding sequence is TGTGCCAGCAGCTCCGGGGGGTTCTCCTACGAGCAGTACTTC. Its translation: CASSSGGFSYEQYF.

The J gene is TRBJ2-1, the V gene TRBV9; D assignment may be TRBD1 or TRBD2 (5 bases each). V was clipped by 0 bases and J by 1 base, with 8 bases between them. Germline CDR1 and CDR2: SGDLS and YYNGEE. The CDR3 covers 15 residues. CDR3 residues: CASSVAGASYNEQFF. The CDR3 DNA reads as TGTGCCAGCAGCGTAGCCGGGGCTTCCTACAATGAGCAGTTCTTC.

The chain is built from TRBV7-9 and TRBJ1-3; possibly TRBD1 for D (5 bases). The V end lost 2 bases, the J end lost 2 bases, and 10 bases lay between the germline ends. Germline CDR1 SEHNR, CDR2 FQNEAQ (reference sequence). The CDR3 loop spans 15 amino acids. CDR3 DNA: TGTGCCAGCAGCTTATGGGAGACAGCTGGAAACACCATATATTTT. Its translation: CASSLWETAGNTIYF.

This clone appeared a few times. V usage is TRBV6-1 and J usage is TRBJ2-7; 12 bases are shared with TRBD2. Germline lookup yields CDR1 MNHNS and CDR2 SASEGT. The J segment lost 5 bases and the V segment lost 4 bases, leaving 9 bases of the junction unmatched. The CDR3 is made up of 16 amino acids. The CDR3 loop is CASSAFTSGGKNEQYF. The DNA for the CDR3 is TGTGCCAGCAGTGCCTTTACTAGCGGGGGGAAGAACGAGCAGTACTTC.

The gene calls are TRBV7-8 and TRBJ2-7; 11 bases match TRBD1. Germline CDR1 SGHVS, CDR2 FQNEAQ. With V trimmed by 1 base and J by 7 bases, 3 bases remained unmatched. CDR3 size: 14 residues. CDR3 region: CASSLDGTGGEQYF. The CDR3 nucleotides are TGTGCCAGCAGCTTAGATGGGACAGGGGGAGAGCAGTACTTC.

The genes are TRBV15 and TRBJ2-3, with a weak D call TRBD2 (6 bases). V dropped 6 bases and J dropped 0 bases, with 16 bases sitting between them. Germline V gene lookup returns CDR1 LNHNV and CDR2 YYDKDF (reference sequence). There are 16 residues in the CDR3. CDR3 sequence: CATRVGLATSTDTQYF. CDR3 DNA: TGTGCCACCAGGGTTGGTCTAGCGACTAGCACAGATACGCAGTATTTT.

The V gene is TRBV2, the J gene TRBJ2-1; a weak D match, TRBD1 (6 bases). The V gene lost 4 bases and the J gene lost 0 bases, with 10 bases spanning the gap. The CDR3 contains 15 residues. Germline CDR1 SNHLY, CDR2 FYNNEI. The CDR3 sequence is CASSGGRGSYNEQFF. The DNA of the CDR3 is TGTGCCAGCAGTGGGGGCAGGGGCTCCTACAATGAGCAGTTCTTC.

In the case of this clone: Other nucleotide sequences in the sample specify the same CDR3. The chain carries TRBV2 and TRBJ2-3; D is ambiguous. V lost 6 bases, J lost 0 bases, and 4 bases lay in between. The CDR3 is 12 amino acids. Germline V gene lookup returns CDR1 SNHLY and CDR2 FYNNEI. CDR3 DNA: TGTGCCAGCAGGGACAGCACAGATACGCAGTATTTT. Translation gives CASRDSTDTQYF.

The chain is built from TRBV4-1 and TRBJ2-5, with D tentatively TRBD1 (6 bases). This CDR3 has 15 residues. Germline V lookup: CDR1 MGHRA, CDR2 YSYEKL. The ends were cut back, 0 bases at V and 7 bases at J, with 15 bases in the middle. Here the CDR3 reads CASSQDWQGQGTQYF. The CDR3, as DNA: TGCGCCAGCAGCCAAGATTGGCAGGGGCAGGGGACCCAGTACTTC.